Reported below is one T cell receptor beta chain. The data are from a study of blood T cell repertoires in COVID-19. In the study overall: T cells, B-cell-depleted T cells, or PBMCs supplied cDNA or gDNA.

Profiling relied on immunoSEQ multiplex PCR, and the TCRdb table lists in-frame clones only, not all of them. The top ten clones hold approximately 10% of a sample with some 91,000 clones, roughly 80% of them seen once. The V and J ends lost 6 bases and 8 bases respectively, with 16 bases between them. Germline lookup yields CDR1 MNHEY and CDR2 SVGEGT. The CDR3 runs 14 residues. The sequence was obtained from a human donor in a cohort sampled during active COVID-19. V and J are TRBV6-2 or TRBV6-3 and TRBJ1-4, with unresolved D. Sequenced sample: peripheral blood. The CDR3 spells CASSPVVGEEKLFF. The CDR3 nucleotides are TGTGCCAGCAGCCCCGTGGTGGGCGAAGAAAAACTGTTTTTT.